This TCR beta chain was documented in a study of PD-1 blockade in classical Hodgkin lymphoma. About the research overall: Patients got intravenous nivolumab 3 mg/kg every 2 weeks.

Sequencing was performed with immunoSEQ multiplex PCR; in TCRdb, only in-frame clones are kept and a portion is missing. Of roughly 42,000 clones detected, approximately 70% appear once; the ten largest clones hold approximately 2.4%. Study-wide points: TCR diversity in CD4+, not CD8+, cells rose significantly by C4D1. Patients who initiated nivolumab within 1 year of ASCT were excluded.

Points on this clone: The antigen remains unidentified.

Specified time point: cycle 4 day 1 (C4D1), after about 6 weeks of nivolumab. Each of the patients experienced relapse following autologous stem cell transplantation, and their brentuximab vedotin exposure differed. With V trimmed by 4 bases and J by 4 bases, 7 bases remained unmatched. CDR1 LNHNV and CDR2 YYDKDF come from the germline V gene (reference sequence). CDR3 length: 15 amino acids. This sequence was found in a human donor with classical Hodgkin lymphoma. The chain recombines TRBV15 with TRBJ1-3, with 7 bases aligning to TRBD1. Sequencing was performed on peripheral blood mononuclear cells (PBMCs), taken before the fourth cycle of nivolumab. CDR3 region: CATSTDRDPGNTIYF. The DNA for the CDR3 is TGTGCCACCAGCACCGACAGGGACCCAGGAAACACCATATATTTT.